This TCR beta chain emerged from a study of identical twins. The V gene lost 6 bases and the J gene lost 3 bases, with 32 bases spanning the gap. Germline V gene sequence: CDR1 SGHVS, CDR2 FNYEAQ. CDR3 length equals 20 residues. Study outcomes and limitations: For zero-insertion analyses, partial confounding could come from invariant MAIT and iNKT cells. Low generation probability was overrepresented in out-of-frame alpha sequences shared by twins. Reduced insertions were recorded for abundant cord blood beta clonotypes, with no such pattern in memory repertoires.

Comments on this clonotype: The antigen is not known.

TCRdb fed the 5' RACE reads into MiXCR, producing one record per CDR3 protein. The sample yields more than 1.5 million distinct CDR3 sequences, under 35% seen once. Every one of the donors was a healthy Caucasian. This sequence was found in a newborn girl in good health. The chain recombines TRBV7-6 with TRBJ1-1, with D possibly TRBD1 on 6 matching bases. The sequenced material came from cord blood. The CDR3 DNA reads TGTGCCAGCAGGAAGAGATCAACAAACAGGGTAAAGGATTTGGACACTGAAGCTTTCTTT. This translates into CASRKRSTNRVKDLDTEAFF.